The 2 T cell receptor beta chains reported below all come from one sample, sequenced in a study of CXCR3-negative and CXCR3-positive naive CD8 T cells (dated by TCRdb to the late 2010s). These receptors have no identified antigens. The paper as a whole reports these results and caveats: Compared with CXCR3-negative naive cells, CXCR3-positive naive cells had TRB CDR3s with higher hydrophobicity (lower Kidera factor 4), lower energy, and higher strength and volume indices.

The reads were generated on a NextSeq 550. The Human TCR Profiling Kit (MiLaboratory) was used to prepare UMI-labeled 5' RACE TRB cDNA libraries. The reads, reprocessed by TCRdb, yield one row per CDR3 protein sequence and no DNA. This sample's table has entries for 120,000 to 150,000 distinct CDR3 sequences. The leading ten clones occupy approximately 0.28% of the sample. Sequencing used naive CXCR3+ CD8+ T cells from blood. This sample's cell subset or site label indicates: CD45RO-CCR7+CD27+CD95- naive CD8+ T cells expressing CXCR3 (TNR3+). The receptors were sampled from a human donor in good health. Some clones in this sample may be carry-over from other donors' samples.

The rearrangement joins TRBV7-9 to TRBJ1-1; the TCRdb call, TRBD1, lacks DNA for checking. Germline CDR1 reads SEHNR; CDR2 reads FQNEAQ (reference sequence). The CDR3 runs to 15 residues. The CDR3 spells CASSPGDPWDTEAFF. Complete variable domain (other parts from reference TRBV7-9 and TRBJ1-1): DTGVSQNPRHKITKRGQNVTFRCDPISEHNRLYWYRQTLGQGPEFLTYFQNEAQLEKSRLLSDRFSAERPKGSFSTLEIQRTEQGDSAMYLCASSPGDPWDTEAFFGQGTRLTVV.

The chain links TRBV10-3 to TRBJ2-2; the D call of TRBD1 rests on TCRdb alone, since no DNA is present to check it. Germline CDR1 reads ENHRY; CDR2 reads SYGVKD. The CDR3 is 15 residues long. CDR3 protein: CAISETGADTGEQFF.